The present TCR beta chain was sequenced within a study of T cells after posttransplantation cyclophosphamide. Study results and limitations: Recipient CMV seropositivity and CMV reactivation strongly tracked TRB clonality. Donor-recipient repertoire similarity was low at 1-2 months, rising over year one.

Regarding this clone: The antigen is undetermined.

CDR1 and CDR2 (germline): SNHLY, FYNNEI. V lost 6 bases to trimming and J lost 6 bases, with 5 bases between them. The CDR3 is 10 amino acids. TCRdb's table, derived via immunoSEQ multiplex PCR, lists solely in-frame clones and lacks some. Among under 8,000 clones listed, about 91% were seen once. Busulfan-fludarabine conditioning, marrow transplant, and cyclophosphamide on days +3 and +4 were administered. The source is a female patient between 50 and 60 years old who received an allogeneic stem cell transplant from a related donor, was CMV-positive, and had no GVHD. Some T cells may trace back to the graft donor. The J gene is TRBJ2-5, the V gene TRBV2; D is unclear. The source material was PBMCs, sampled roughly 1,400 days after allogeneic stem cell transplant with posttransplant cyclophosphamide. CDR3 coding DNA: TGTGCCAGCAGGGAGAAGACCCAGTACTTC. Protein sequence: CASREKTQYF.